One and the same sample provided the 28 T cell receptor beta chains below, sequenced in a study of blood T cell repertoires in COVID-19. Sequencing was performed with immunoSEQ multiplex PCR; in TCRdb, only in-frame clones are kept and a portion is missing. Of 30,000 to 40,000 clones listed, 85% to 90% are singletons. What was sequenced was peripheral blood. The receptors stem from a human donor in a cohort sampled during active COVID-19.

The CDR3 DNA reads as TGTGCCAGCAGCCTAACAGGGTCGGACACTGAAGCTTTCTTT. This gives the protein CASSLTGSDTEAFF. The chain is built from TRBV28 and TRBJ1-1, with D possibly being TRBD1 (6 bases). With 6 bases removed from V and 3 bases from J, the gap between germline ends came to 14 bases. This CDR3 is 14 amino acids long. In germline, CDR1 is MDHEN, CDR2 SYDVKM.

This sequence joins TRBV28 and TRBJ2-7; 7 nucleotides line up with TRBD2. CDR3 size: 15 residues. Germline V lookup: CDR1 MDHEN, CDR2 SYDVKM. V lost 0 bases and J lost 5; bases outside the gene matches: 7. CDR3 DNA sequence: TGTGCCAGCAGTTTATGGAGCGGGAACGCCCACGAGCAGTACTTC. As protein: CASSLWSGNAHEQYF.

The chain links TRBV28 to TRBJ2-7; 8 bases are shared with TRBD2. There are 15 residues in the CDR3. The J segment lost 3 bases and the V segment lost 2 bases, leaving 6 bases of the junction unmatched. CDR1 and CDR2 from the germline V gene are MDHEN and SYDVKM. CDR3 DNA: TGTGCCAGCAGTTTACCCAGCGGGAGCGGCTACGAGCAGTACTTC. It specifies CASSLPSGSGYEQYF.

This clone was observed a handful of times. This rearrangement joins TRBV6-6 to TRBJ2-7; 11 bases line up with TRBD1. The V gene's germline CDR1 is MNHNY and CDR2 SVGAGI (reference sequence). This CDR3 is 15 amino acids long. J gave up 3 bases and V 2 bases, and 3 bases lay outside the gene matches. The CDR3 reads CASSYEGTGGYEQYF. In DNA form, the CDR3 reads TGTGCCAGCAGTTACGAGGGGACAGGGGGCTACGAGCAGTACTTC.

The V gene is TRBV5-1, the J gene TRBJ1-2; TRBD1 matches 7 bases. The germline V gene encodes CDR1 SGHRS and CDR2 YFSETQ. This CDR3 comprises 13 residues. Trimming at V came to 4 bases and at J to 4 bases, leaving 4 bases not matched to a gene. The CDR3: CASSRDSSYGYTF. In DNA form, the CDR3 reads TGCGCCAGCAGCCGGGACAGCTCCTATGGCTACACCTTC.

The chain carries TRBV9 and TRBJ2-1; 7 positions match TRBD2. Germline V CDR1 and CDR2: SGDLS, YYNGEE. J was trimmed by 0 bases and V by 0 bases; bases with no gene match: 3. The CDR3 loop spans 16 amino acids. In nucleotides, the CDR3 is TGTGCCAGCAGCGTAGAGGCTAGCGGCTCCTACAATGAGCAGTTCTTC. Translated, it gives CASSVEASGSYNEQFF.

This clone has only one observation. The chain couples TRBV7-8 to TRBJ2-7; 10 nucleotides line up with TRBD1. The V gene's germline CDR1 is SGHVS and CDR2 FQNEAQ. The ends lost 5 bases at V and 4 bases at J; junction bases unmatched: 11. This CDR3 region has 16 residues. Written as DNA, the CDR3 is TGTGCCAGCAGCGGAATCGGGGGGACAGGGGCTTACGAGCAGTACTTC. Translating it yields CASSGIGGTGAYEQYF.

The rearrangement uses TRBV9 and TRBJ2-7, with D perhaps TRBD2 (6 bases). Trimming took 2 bases from V and 3 from J, leaving 6 bases between them. The germline V gene has CDR1 SGDLS and CDR2 YYNGEE. The CDR3 is 12 amino acids. The CDR3 DNA follows: TGTGCCAGCAGCGTCGGGAGCTACGAGCAGTACTTC. It is translated as CASSVGSYEQYF.

The rearrangement links TRBV9 to TRBJ1-6; D ambiguous. There are 13 residues in the CDR3. CDR1 and CDR2 (germline): SGDLS, YYNGEE. Trimming pared 7 bases from V and 10 bases from J, leaving 15 bases between. CDR3 amino acids: CASAGEGRSPLHF. The CDR3 nucleotides read TGTGCCAGCGCTGGTGAGGGCCGCTCACCCCTCCACTTT.

The chain couples TRBV7-2 to TRBJ2-5; 9 bases agree with TRBD1. This CDR3 contains 15 residues. The trim removed 0 bases at V and 5 bases at J, leaving 4 bases unmatched. CDR1 SGHTA and CDR2 FQGNSA come from the germline V gene. The CDR3 here is CASSLAADRGETQYF. In nucleotides, the CDR3 is TGTGCCAGCAGCTTAGCTGCAGACAGGGGGGAGACCCAGTACTTC.

The chain has TRBV6-2 or TRBV6-3 and TRBJ2-1; 7 nucleotides match TRBD2. Germline lookup yields CDR1 MNHEY and CDR2 SVGEGT. Trimming took 6 bases from V and 4 from J; bases not matched to a gene: 9. This CDR3 is 15 amino acids long. CDR3 in DNA: TGTGCCAGCAGCTATAAATCTAGCGGATACAATGAGCAGTTCTTC. Protein sequence: CASSYKSSGYNEQFF.

The rearrangement joins TRBV2 to TRBJ1-4, with D perhaps matching TRBD1 (5 bases). CDR1 is SNHLY and CDR2 is FYNNEI in the germline V gene. The V end lost 8 bases, the J end lost 10 bases, and 20 bases lay between the germline ends. This CDR3 region has 14 residues. This chain's CDR3 is CASLAGGSSVKLFF. In DNA form, the CDR3 reads TGTGCCAGCTTGGCGGGGGGTAGTTCGGTAAAACTGTTTTTT. The full variable domain, with the rest looked up from reference TRBV2 and TRBJ1-4, is EPEVTQTPSHQVTQMGQEVILRCVPISNHLYFYWYRQILGQKVEFLVSFYNNEISEKSEIFDDQFSVERPDGSNFTLKIRSTKLEDSAMYFCASLAGGSSVKLFFGSGTQLSVL.

This chain uses TRBV19 with TRBJ2-7; 7 bases agree with TRBD1. V dropped 5 bases and J dropped 2; count of bases not matched to a gene: 18. This CDR3 has 18 amino acids. The germline V gene encodes CDR1 LNHDA and CDR2 SQIVND (reference sequence). CDR3 DNA: TGTGCCAGTAGTCCTGCCCCGATACAGGGGATCTTTCCCTACGAGCAGTACTTC. It translates to CASSPAPIQGIFPYEQYF.

This clone has just one count. The rearrangement uses TRBV6-5 and TRBJ1-2; no firm D call. The CDR3 runs to 14 residues. Looked up from germline, CDR1 is MNHEY and CDR2 is SVGAGI. The V end lost 5 bases, the J end lost 6 bases, and 16 bases lay between the germline ends. The CDR3 loop is CASSPTLPMDGYTF. In DNA, the CDR3 is TGTGCCAGCAGTCCGACTTTACCCATGGATGGCTACACCTTC.

The V gene is TRBV7-2, the J gene TRBJ2-5, with 10 bases matching TRBD2. CDR1 is SGHTA and CDR2 is FQGNSA in the germline V gene. This CDR3 has 17 amino acids. The V segment lost 8 bases and the J segment 5 bases; nucleotides outside the gene matches: 17. The CDR3 DNA sequence: TGTGCCAGCGGACCGAGCGGGAGGGCCGGGTTCGCGGAGACCCAGTACTTC. Amino acid sequence: CASGPSGRAGFAETQYF.

The chain combines TRBV6-2 or TRBV6-3 with TRBJ2-1; TRBD2 matches at 10 bases. The trim removed 0 bases at V and 6 bases at J, leaving 5 bases unmatched. CDR3 size: 16 residues. Germline V gives CDR1 MNHEY, CDR2 SVGEGT. The CDR3 here is CASSYSPTSGSNEQFF. CDR3 in DNA: TGTGCCAGCAGTTACTCTCCGACTAGCGGGTCCAATGAGCAGTTCTTC.

V gene TRBV18 combines with J gene TRBJ2-1; D gene uncertain. Trimming took 4 bases from V and 5 from J, leaving 3 bases between them. Germline CDR1 and CDR2: KGHSH and LQKENI. The CDR3 covers 11 residues. CDR3 nucleotides: TGTGCCAGCTCACGCGACAATGAGCAGTTCTTC. Residues: CASSRDNEQFF.

This clone has a single count. The rearrangement uses TRBV12-3 or TRBV12-4 and TRBJ1-2; the D gene is possibly TRBD1 (6 bases). V shed 7 bases and J shed 3 bases, with 12 bases lying between them. The CDR3 is 13 amino acids. The CDR3 nucleotides are TGTGCCAGCAAAAAACAGGGTGACTATGGCTACACCTTC. Protein: CASKKQGDYGYTF.

The chain links TRBV13 to TRBJ2-5; D ambiguous. The length of the CDR3 is 14 residues. CDR1 and CDR2 (germline): PRHDT, FYEKMQ (reference sequence). Between the trimmed V and J ends, which lost 1 base and 2 bases, there was a span of 8 bases. This CDR3 reads CASSLAYVQETQYF. CDR3 DNA: TGTGCCAGCAGCTTAGCTTATGTGCAAGAGACCCAGTACTTC.

V and J are TRBV12-5 and TRBJ2-1; tentatively, D is TRBD2 (7 bases). From germline, CDR1 is LGHNT and CDR2 FRNRAP. The CDR3 spans 16 residues. V lost 3 bases to trimming and J lost 6 bases, with 18 bases between them. CDR3 sequence (DNA): TGTGCTAGTGGTTTATTCCCGGGGGGCCGGGGCAATGAGCAGTTCTTC. Its translation is CASGLFPGGRGNEQFF.

V is TRBV20-1 and J is TRBJ2-7; 8 bases align to TRBD2. The CDR3 sequence is 16 residues long. The V gene end was trimmed by 5 bases and the J gene end by 0 bases; junction bases not matched to a gene: 12. Germline assignment: CDR1 DFQATT and CDR2 SNEGSKA (reference sequence). CDR3 sequence (DNA): TGCAGTGCTCGTGCCCCGATTAGCGGGATCTCCTACGAGCAGTACTTC. Residues: CSARAPISGISYEQYF.

V gene TRBV3-1 (or the pseudogene TRBV3-2) combines with J gene TRBJ2-1, with D possibly TRBD1 on 5 matching bases. V was clipped by 0 bases and J by 6 bases, with 12 bases between them. Germline values: CDR1 LGHDT, CDR2 YNNKEL (reference sequence). CDR3 length: 15 residues. CDR3 sequence reads: CASSQDQQAPNEQFF. The CDR3 nucleotides read TGTGCCAGCAGCCAAGATCAACAGGCTCCCAATGAGCAGTTCTTC.

The CDR3 sequence is CASSLRTSGNTGELFF. CDR3 bases: TGTGCCAGCAGCCTGAGGACTAGCGGGAACACCGGGGAGCTGTTTTTT. J is TRBJ2-2 and V is TRBV28; 10 nucleotides match TRBD2. With V trimmed by 6 bases and J by 1 base, 5 bases remained unmatched. Germline V gives CDR1 MDHEN, CDR2 SYDVKM. The CDR3 is 16 residues long.

The chain links TRBV5-4 to TRBJ2-2; no clear D gene. With 0 bases removed from V and 4 bases from J, the gap between germline ends came to 4 bases. The V gene's germline CDR1 is SGHNT and CDR2 YYREEE (reference sequence). CDR3 length equals 13 residues. This chain's CDR3 is CASSLVLTGELFF. In DNA form, the CDR3 reads TGTGCCAGCAGCTTGGTTCTCACCGGGGAGCTGTTTTTT.

The rearrangement links TRBV5-1 to TRBJ1-2; weak D call: TRBD1 (5 bases). Germline lookup yields CDR1 SGHRS and CDR2 YFSETQ. V lost 0 bases and J 7 bases, leaving 10 bases between the germline ends. CDR3 length equals 13 residues. The DNA for the CDR3 is TGCGCCAGCAGCTTGGACCAGGGAGGTGGCTACACCTTC. The encoded protein is CASSLDQGGGYTF.

The chain has TRBV6-6 and TRBJ1-2; 8 bases line up with TRBD1. The CDR3 totals 15 residues. With V trimmed by 4 bases and J by 6 bases, 10 bases remained unmatched. Germline CDR1 is MNHNY and CDR2 is SVGAGI (reference sequence). CDR3 DNA: TGTGCCAGCAGTTCCAATCCCGGACAGGGCGATGGCTACACCTTC. Translated: CASSSNPGQGDGYTF.

The chain combines TRBV18 with TRBJ2-5; the D is unclear. Germline lookup yields CDR1 KGHSH and CDR2 LQKENI. The V gene lost 1 base and the J gene lost 3 bases, with 6 bases spanning the gap. The CDR3 has 13 amino acids. The CDR3 is CASSPLQEETQYF. DNA for the CDR3: TGTGCCAGCTCACCACTCCAGGAAGAGACCCAGTACTTC. The whole variable domain, filled in from reference TRBV18 and TRBJ2-5, reads NAGVMQNPRHLVRRRGQEARLRCSPMKGHSHVYWYRQLPEEGLKFMVYLQKENIIDESGMPKERFSAEFPKEGPSILRIQQVVRGDSAAYFCASSPLQEETQYFGPGTRLLVL.

This clone was recorded a few times. This chain joins TRBV7-9 and TRBJ1-4; no definite D call. Germline values: CDR1 SEHNR, CDR2 FQNEAQ (reference sequence). Trimming left V 3 bases short and J 4 bases short, with 9 bases between. CDR3 length equals 14 residues. Here the CDR3 reads CASSFLTGNEKLFF. The CDR3 DNA follows: TGTGCCAGCAGCTTTTTGACGGGTAATGAAAAACTGTTTTTT.